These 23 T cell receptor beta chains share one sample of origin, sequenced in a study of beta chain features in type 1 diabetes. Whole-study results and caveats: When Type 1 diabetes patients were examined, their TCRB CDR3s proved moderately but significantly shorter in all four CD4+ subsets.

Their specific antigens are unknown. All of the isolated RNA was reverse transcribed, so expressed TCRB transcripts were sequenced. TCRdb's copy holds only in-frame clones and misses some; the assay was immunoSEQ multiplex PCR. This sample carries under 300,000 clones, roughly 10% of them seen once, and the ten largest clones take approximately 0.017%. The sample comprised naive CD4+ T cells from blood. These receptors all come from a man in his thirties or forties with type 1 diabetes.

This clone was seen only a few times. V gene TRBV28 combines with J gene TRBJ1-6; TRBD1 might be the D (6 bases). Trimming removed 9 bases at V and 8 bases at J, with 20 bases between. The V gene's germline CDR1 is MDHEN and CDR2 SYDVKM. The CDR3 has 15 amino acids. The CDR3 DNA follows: TGTGCCAGTACAACCGGGCCCAGGGGAGATTCACCCCTCCACTTT. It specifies CASTTGPRGDSPLHF.

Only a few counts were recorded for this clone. CDR3 sequence reads: CASSPPGNNEQFF. CDR3 DNA: TGTGCCAGCAGTCCCCCAGGGAACAATGAGCAGTTCTTC. This chain uses TRBV6-1 with TRBJ2-1; TRBD1 is a possible D gene (5 bases). The V gene lost 5 bases and the J gene lost 5 bases, with 10 bases spanning the gap. There are 13 residues in the CDR3. Germline V gives CDR1 MNHNS, CDR2 SASEGT.

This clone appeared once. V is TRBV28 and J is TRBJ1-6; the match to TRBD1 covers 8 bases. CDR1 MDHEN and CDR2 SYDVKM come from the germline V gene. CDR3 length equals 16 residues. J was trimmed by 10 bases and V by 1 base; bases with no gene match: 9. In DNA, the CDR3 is TGTGCCAGCAGTTTATACCGACAGGGGCCTTTATCACCCCTCCACTTT. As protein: CASSLYRQGPLSPLHF.

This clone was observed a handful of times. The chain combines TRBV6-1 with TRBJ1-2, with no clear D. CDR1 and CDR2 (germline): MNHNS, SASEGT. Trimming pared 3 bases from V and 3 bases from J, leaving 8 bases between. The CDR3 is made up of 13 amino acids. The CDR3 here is CASSERSDYGYTF. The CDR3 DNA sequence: TGTGCCAGCAGTGAGAGGTCGGACTATGGCTACACCTTC.

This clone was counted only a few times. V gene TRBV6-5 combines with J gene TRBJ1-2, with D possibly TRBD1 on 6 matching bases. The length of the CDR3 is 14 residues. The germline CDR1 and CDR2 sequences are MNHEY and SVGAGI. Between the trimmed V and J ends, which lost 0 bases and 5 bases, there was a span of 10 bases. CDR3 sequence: CASSYSQGIYGYTF. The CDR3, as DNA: TGTGCCAGCAGTTACTCGCAGGGGATTTATGGCTACACCTTC.

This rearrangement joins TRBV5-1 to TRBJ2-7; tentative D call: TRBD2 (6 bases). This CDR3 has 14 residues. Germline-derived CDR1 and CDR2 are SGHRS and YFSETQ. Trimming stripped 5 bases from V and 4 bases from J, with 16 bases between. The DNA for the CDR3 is TGCGCCAGCAGACCGCGGAGAGGAGGGTACGAGCAGTACTTC. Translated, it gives CASRPRRGGYEQYF. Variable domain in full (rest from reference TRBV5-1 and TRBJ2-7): KAGVTQTPRYLIKTRGQQVTLSCSPISGHRSVSWYQQTPGQGLQFLFEYFSETQRNKGNFPGRFSGRQFSNSRSEMNVSTLELGDSALYLCASRPRRGGYEQYFGPGTRLTVT.

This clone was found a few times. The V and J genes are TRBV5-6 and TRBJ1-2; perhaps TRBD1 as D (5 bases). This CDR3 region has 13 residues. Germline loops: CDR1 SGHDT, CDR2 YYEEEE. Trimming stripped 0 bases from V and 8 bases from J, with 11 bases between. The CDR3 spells CASSLEAGRGYTF. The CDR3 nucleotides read TGTGCCAGCAGCTTGGAGGCGGGACGCGGCTACACCTTC.

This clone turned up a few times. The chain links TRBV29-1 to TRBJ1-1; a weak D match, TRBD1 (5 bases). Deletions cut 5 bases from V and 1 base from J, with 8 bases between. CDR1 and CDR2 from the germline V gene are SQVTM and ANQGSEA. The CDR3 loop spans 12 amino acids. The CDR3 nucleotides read TGCAGCGTTCGACAGCGGAACACTGAAGCTTTCTTT. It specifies CSVRQRNTEAFF.

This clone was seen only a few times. CDR3 nucleotides: TGTGCCAGCAGTTGGAGACTCGGGACACTCCGGAGCTACGAGCAGTACTTC. This sequence encodes CASSWRLGTLRSYEQYF. The V gene is TRBV21-1, the J gene TRBJ2-7; the table's D call TRBD1 went unverified against the DNA. TRBV21-1 is a pseudogene. The CDR3 totals 17 residues.

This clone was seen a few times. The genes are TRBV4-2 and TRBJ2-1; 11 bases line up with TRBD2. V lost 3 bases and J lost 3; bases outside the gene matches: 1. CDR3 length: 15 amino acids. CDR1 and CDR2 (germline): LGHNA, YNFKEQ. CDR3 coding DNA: TGTGCCAGCAGCCAGGGGACTAGCGGCTACAATGAGCAGTTCTTC. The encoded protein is CASSQGTSGYNEQFF.

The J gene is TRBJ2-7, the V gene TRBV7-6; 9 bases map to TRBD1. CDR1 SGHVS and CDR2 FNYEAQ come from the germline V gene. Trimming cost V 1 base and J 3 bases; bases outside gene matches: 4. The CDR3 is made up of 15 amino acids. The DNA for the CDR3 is TGTGCCAGCAGCTTAGAGCAGACAGGGGGCTACGAGCAGTACTTC. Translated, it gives CASSLEQTGGYEQYF.

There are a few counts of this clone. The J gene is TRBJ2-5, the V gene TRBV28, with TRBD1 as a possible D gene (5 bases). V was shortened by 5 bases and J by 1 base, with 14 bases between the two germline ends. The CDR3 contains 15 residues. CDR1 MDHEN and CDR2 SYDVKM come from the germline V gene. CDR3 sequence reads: CASSPPDRPQETQYF. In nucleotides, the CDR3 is TGTGCCAGCAGTCCTCCTGACAGACCCCAAGAGACCCAGTACTTC.

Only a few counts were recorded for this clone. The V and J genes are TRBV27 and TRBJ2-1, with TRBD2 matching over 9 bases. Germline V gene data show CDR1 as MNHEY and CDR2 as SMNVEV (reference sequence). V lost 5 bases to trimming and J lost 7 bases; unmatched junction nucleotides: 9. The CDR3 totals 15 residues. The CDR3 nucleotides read TGTGCCAGCAGTCGGGAGGGACTAGCTTGGAATGAGCAGTTCTTC. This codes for CASSREGLAWNEQFF.

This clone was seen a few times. DNA of the CDR3: TGTGCCTCCACCGTGGGGGGGTCCACTGAAGCTTTCTTT. It specifies CASTVGGSTEAFF. The chain links TRBV30 to TRBJ1-1; possible D gene TRBD1, 5 bases. CDR3 length: 13 residues. The germline V gene encodes CDR1 GTSNPN and CDR2 SVGIG (reference sequence). Trimming left V 7 bases short and J 4 bases short, with 16 bases between.

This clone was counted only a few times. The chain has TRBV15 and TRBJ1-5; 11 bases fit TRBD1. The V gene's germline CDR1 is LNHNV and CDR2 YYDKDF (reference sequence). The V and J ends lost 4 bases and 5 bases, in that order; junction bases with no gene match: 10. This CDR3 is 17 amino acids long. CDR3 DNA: TGTGCCACCAGCACGGGCCTGGGACAGGGGGACCATCAGCCCCAGCATTTT. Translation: CATSTGLGQGDHQPQHF.

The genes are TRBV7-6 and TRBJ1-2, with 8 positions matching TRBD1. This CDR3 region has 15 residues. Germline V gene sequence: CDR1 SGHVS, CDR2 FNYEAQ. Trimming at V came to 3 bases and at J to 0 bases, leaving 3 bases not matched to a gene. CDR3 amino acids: CASSFGQGANYGYTF. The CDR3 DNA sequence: TGTGCCAGCAGCTTCGGACAGGGAGCTAACTATGGCTACACCTTC.

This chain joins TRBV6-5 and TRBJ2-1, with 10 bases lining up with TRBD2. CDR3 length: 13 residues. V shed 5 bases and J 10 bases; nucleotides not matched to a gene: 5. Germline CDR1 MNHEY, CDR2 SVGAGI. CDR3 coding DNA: TGTGCCAGCAGTATCCTAGCGGGGGTCGAGCAGTTCTTC. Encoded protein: CASSILAGVEQFF.

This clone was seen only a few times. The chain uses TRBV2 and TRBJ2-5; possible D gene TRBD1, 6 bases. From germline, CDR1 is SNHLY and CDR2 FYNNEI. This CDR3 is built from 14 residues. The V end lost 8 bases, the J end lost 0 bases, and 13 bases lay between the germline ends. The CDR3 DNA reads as TGTGCCAGCGCCCTTGGGACAAACCAAGAGACCCAGTACTTC. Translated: CASALGTNQETQYF.

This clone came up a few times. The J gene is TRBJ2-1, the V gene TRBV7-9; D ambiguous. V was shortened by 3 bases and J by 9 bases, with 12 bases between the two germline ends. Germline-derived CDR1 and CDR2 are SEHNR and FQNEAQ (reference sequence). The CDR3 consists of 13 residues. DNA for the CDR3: TGTGCCAGCAGCTTGATAGAGGATAGTGAGCAGTTCTTC. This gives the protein CASSLIEDSEQFF.

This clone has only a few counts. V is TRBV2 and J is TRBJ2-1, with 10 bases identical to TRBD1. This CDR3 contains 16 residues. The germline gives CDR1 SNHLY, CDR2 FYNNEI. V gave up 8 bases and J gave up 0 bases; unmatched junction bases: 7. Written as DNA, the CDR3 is TGTGCCAGCGAGCAAAGGACAGGGGGCTCCTACAATGAGCAGTTCTTC. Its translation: CASEQRTGGSYNEQFF.

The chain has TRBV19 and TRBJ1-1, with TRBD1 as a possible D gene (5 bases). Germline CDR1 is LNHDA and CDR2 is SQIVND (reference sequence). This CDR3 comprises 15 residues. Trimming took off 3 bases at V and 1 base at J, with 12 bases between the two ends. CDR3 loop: CASSIIYGGNTEAFF. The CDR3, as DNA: TGTGCCAGTAGTATTATCTACGGGGGGAACACTGAAGCTTTCTTT. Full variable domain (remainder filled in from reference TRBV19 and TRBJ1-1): DGGITQSPKYLFRKEGQNVTLSCEQNLNHDAMYWYRQDPGQGLRLIYYSQIVNDFQKGDIAEGYSVSREKKESFPLTVTSAQKNPTAFYLCASSIIYGGNTEAFFGQGTRLTVV.

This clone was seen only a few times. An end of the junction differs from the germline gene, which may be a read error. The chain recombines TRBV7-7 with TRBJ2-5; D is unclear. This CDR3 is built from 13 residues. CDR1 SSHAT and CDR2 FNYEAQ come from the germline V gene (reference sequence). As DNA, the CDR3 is TGTGCTAGCAGCTCACGGAGACAAGAGACCCAGTACTTC. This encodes CASSSRRQETQYF.

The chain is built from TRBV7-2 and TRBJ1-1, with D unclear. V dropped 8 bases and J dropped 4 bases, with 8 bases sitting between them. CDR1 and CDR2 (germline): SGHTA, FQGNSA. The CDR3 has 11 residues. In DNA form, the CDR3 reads TGTGCCAGCCAACGGTCCACTGAAGCTTTCTTT. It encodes CASQRSTEAFF.